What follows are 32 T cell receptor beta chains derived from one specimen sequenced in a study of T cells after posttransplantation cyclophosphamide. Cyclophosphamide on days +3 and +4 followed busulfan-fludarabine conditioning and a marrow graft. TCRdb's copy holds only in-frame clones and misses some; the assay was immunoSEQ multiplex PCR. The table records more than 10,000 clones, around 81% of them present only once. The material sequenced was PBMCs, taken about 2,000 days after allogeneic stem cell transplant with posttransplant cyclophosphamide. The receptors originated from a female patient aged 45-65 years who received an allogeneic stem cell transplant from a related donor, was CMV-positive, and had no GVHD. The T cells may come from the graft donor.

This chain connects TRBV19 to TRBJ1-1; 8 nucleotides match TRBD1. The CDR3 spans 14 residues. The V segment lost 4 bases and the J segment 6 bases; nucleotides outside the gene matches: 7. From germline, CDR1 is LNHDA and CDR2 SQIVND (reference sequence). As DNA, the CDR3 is TGTGCCAGTAGTACCCAGGACAGGGAAGCTGAAGCTTTCTTT. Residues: CASSTQDREAEAFF.

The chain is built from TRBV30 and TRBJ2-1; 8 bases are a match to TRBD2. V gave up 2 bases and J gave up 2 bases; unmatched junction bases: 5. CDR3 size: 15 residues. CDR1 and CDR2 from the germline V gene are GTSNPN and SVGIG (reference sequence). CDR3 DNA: TGTGCCTGGAGTCTGGGTAGCGGGACCTACAATGAGCAGTTCTTC. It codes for CAWSLGSGTYNEQFF. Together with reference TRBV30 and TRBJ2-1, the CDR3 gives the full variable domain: SQTIHQWPATLVQPVGSPLSLECTVEGTSNPNLYWYRQAAGRGLQLLFYSVGIGQISSEVPQNLSASRPQDRQFILSSKKLLLSDSGFYLCAWSLGSGTYNEQFFGPGTRLTVL.

CDR3 DNA: TGTGCCAGCAGCTTCCCGGGACAATCTACCTACGAGCAGTACTTC. Translated: CASSFPGQSTYEQYF. The chain uses TRBV7-2 and TRBJ2-7; TRBD1 might be the D (6 bases). Trimming stripped 3 bases from V and 2 bases from J, with 14 bases between. The CDR3 has 15 residues. Germline loops: CDR1 SGHTA, CDR2 FQGNSA.

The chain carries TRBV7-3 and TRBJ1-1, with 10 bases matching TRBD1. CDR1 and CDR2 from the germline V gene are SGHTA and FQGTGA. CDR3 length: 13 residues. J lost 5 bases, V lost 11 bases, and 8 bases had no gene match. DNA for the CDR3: TGTGCCTCCCAACCGGGACAGGGGACTGAAGCTTTCTTT. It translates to CASQPGQGTEAFF.

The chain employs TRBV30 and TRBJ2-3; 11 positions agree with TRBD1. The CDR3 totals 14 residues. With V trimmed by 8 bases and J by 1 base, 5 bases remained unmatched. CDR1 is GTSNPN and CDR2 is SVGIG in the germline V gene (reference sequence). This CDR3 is CALGQGVGTDTQYF. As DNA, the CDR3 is TGTGCCCTGGGACAGGGGGTCGGCACAGATACGCAGTATTTT.

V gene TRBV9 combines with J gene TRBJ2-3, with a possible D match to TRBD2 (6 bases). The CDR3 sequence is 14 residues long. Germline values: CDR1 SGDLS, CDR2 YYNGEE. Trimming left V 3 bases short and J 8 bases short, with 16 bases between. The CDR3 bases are TGTGCCAGCAGCGCCAGGGTGCAGGAGGGTACGCAGTATTTT. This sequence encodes CASSARVQEGTQYF.

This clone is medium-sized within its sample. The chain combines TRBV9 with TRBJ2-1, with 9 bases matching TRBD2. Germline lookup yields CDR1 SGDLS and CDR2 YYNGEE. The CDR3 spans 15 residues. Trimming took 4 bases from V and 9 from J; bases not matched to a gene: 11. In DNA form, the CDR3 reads TGTGCCAGCAGCCTTAGCGGGAGAACGAAGGGTGAGCAGTTCTTC. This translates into CASSLSGRTKGEQFF.

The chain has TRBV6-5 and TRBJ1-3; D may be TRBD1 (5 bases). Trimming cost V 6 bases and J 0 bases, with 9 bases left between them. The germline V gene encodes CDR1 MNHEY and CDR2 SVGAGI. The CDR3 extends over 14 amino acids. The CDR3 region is CASSRDFSGNTIYF. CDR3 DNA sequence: TGTGCCAGCAGCCGGGACTTCTCTGGAAACACCATATATTTT.

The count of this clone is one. The CDR3 DNA sequence: TGTGCCAGCAGCTGGGGACAGGGGTTCTACGAGCAGTACTTC. Encoded protein: CASSWGQGFYEQYF. This sequence joins TRBV7-9 and TRBJ2-7; 10 bases align to TRBD1. V dropped 4 bases and J dropped 3; count of bases not matched to a gene: 3. The CDR3 sequence is 14 residues long. Germline V gives CDR1 SEHNR, CDR2 FQNEAQ (reference sequence).

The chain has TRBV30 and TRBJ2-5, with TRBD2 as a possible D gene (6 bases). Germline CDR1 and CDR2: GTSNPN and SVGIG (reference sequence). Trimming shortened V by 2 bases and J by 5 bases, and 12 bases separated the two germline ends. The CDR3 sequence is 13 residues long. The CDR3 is CAWSLGGGETQYF. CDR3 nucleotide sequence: TGTGCCTGGAGTTTGGGGGGTGGCGAGACCCAGTACTTC.

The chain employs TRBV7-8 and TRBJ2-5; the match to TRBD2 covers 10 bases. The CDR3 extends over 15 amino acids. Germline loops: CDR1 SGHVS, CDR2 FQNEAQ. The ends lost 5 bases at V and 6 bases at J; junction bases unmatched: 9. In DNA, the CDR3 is TGTGCCAGCAGCCCCCTAGCGGGAGAAGTAAAGACCCAGTACTTC. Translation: CASSPLAGEVKTQYF.

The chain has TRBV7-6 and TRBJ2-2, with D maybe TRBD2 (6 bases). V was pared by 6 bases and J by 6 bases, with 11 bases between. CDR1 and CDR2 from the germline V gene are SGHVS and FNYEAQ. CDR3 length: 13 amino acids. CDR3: CASSPGGSGELFF. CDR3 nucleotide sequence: TGTGCCAGCAGTCCCGGAGGGTCCGGGGAGCTGTTTTTT.

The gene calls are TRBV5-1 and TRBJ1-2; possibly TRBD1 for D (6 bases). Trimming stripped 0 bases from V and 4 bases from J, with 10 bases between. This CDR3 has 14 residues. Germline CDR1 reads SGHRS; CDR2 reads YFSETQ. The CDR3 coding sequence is TGCGCCAGCAGCTTGGCACAGGGCGCCTATGGCTACACCTTC. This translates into CASSLAQGAYGYTF.

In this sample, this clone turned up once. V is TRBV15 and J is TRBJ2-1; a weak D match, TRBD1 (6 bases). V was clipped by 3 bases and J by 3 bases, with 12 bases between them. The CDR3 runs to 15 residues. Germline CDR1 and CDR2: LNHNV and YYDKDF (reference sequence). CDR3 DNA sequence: TGTGCCACCAGCAGCTTGGACAGAGACTACAATGAGCAGTTCTTC. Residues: CATSSLDRDYNEQFF.

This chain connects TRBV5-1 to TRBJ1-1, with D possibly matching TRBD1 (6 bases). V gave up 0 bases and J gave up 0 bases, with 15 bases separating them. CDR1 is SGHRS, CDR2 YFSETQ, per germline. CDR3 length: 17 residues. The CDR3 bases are TGCGCCAGCAGCTTGGCGGTGGGGGCGGGGGTGAACACTGAAGCTTTCTTT. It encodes CASSLAVGAGVNTEAFF. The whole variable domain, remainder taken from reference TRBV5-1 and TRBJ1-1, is KAGVTQTPRYLIKTRGQQVTLSCSPISGHRSVSWYQQTPGQGLQFLFEYFSETQRNKGNFPGRFSGRQFSNSRSEMNVSTLELGDSALYLCASSLAVGAGVNTEAFFGQGTRLTVV.

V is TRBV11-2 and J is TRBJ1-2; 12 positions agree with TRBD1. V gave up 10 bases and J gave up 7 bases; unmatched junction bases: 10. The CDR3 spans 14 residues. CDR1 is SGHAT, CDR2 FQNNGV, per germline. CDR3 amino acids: CATHGTGGFGGYTF. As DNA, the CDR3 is TGTGCCACGCACGGGACAGGGGGCTTTGGTGGCTACACCTTC.

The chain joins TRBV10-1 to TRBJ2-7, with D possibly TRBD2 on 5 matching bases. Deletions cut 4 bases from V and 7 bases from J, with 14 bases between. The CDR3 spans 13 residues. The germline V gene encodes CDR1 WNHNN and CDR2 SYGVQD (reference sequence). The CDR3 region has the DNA TGCGCCAGCAGTGTGGGGAGACAAGGGGAGCAGTACTTC. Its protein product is CASSVGRQGEQYF.

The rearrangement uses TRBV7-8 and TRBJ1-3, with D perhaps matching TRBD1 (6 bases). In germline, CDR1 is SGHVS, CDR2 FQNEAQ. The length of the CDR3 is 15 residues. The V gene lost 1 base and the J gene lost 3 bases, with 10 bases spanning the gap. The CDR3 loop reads CASSLDRVRGNTIYF. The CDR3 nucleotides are TGTGCCAGCAGCTTAGACAGGGTCCGTGGAAACACCATATATTTT. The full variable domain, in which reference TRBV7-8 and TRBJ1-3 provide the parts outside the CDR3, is GAGVSQSPRYKVAKRGQDVALRCDPISGHVSLFWYQQALGQGPEFLTYFQNEAQLDKSGLPSDRFFAERPEGSVSTLKIQRTQQEDSAVYLCASSLDRVRGNTIYFGEGSWLTVV.

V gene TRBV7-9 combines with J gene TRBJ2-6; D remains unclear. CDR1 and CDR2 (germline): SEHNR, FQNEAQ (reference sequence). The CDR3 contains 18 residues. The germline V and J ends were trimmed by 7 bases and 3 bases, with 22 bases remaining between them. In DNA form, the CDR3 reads TGTGCCAGCAACCCCCCCCGCCCGGGTCGAGGTGGGGCCAACGTCCTGACTTTC. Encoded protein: CASNPPRPGRGGANVLTF.

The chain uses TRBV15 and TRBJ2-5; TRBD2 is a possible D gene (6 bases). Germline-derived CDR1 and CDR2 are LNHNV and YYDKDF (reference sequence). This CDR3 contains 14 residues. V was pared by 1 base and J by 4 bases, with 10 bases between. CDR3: CATSRGGVRETQYF. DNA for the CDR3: TGTGCCACCAGCAGAGGGGGGGTTCGAGAGACCCAGTACTTC.

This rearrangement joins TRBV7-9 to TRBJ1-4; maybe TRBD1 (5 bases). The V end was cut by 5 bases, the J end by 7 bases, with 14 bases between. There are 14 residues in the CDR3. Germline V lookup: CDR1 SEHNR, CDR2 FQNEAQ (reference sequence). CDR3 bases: TGTGCCAGCAGCCCGATGGGGGGGGGTGAAAAACTGTTTTTT. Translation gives CASSPMGGGEKLFF.

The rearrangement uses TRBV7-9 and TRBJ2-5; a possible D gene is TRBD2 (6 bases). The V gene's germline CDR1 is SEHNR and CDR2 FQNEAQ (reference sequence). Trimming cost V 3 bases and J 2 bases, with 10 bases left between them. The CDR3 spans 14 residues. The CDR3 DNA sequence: TGTGCCAGCAGCTTTCTGGGGAGGCAAGAGACCCAGTACTTC. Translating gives CASSFLGRQETQYF. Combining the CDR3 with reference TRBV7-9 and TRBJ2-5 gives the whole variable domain DTGVSQNPRHKITKRGQNVTFRCDPISEHNRLYWYRQTLGQGPEFLTYFQNEAQLEKSRLLSDRFSAERPKGSFSTLEIQRTEQGDSAMYLCASSFLGRQETQYFGPGTRLLVL.

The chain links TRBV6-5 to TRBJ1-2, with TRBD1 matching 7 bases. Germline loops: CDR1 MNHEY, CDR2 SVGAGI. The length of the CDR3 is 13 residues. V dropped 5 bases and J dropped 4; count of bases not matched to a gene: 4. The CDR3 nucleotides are TGTGCCAGCAGTCCCAGGGGGTTCTATGGCTACACCTTC. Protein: CASSPRGFYGYTF.

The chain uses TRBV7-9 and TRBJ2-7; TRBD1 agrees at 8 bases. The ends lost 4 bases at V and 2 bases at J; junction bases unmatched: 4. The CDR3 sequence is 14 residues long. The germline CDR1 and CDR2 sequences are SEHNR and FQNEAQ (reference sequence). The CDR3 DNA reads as TGTGCCAGCAGCTATGACAGGGGAACCTACGAGCAGTACTTC. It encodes CASSYDRGTYEQYF.

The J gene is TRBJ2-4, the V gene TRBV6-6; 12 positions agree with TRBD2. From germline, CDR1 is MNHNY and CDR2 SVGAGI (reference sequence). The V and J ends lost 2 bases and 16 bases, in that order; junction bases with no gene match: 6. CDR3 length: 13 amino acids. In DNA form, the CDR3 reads TGTGCCAGCAGTTACACAAGGACTAGCGGGGCATACTTC. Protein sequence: CASSYTRTSGAYF.

The CDR3 protein is CASSLQLAHSYNEQFF. In DNA form, the CDR3 reads TGTGCCAGCAGCTTACAACTAGCCCACTCCTACAATGAGCAGTTCTTC. The V call is TRBV5-6, the J call TRBJ2-1, with D tentatively TRBD2 (6 bases). The CDR3 is 16 residues long. Per germline, CDR1 SGHDT and CDR2 YYEEEE. With 2 bases removed from V and 0 bases from J, the gap between germline ends came to 12 bases.

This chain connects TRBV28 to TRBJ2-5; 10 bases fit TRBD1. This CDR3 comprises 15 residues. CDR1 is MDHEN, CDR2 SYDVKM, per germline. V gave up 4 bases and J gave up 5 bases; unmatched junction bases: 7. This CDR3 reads CASSSPGQGTETQYF. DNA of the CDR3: TGTGCCAGCAGTTCTCCGGGACAGGGGACGGAGACCCAGTACTTC.

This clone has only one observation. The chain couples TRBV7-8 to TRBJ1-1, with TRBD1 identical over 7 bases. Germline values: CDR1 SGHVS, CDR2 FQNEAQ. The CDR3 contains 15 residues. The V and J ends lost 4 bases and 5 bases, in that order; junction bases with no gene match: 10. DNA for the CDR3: TGTGCCAGCAGCTGGGGACAGTCAATGGGGACTGAAGCTTTCTTT. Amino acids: CASSWGQSMGTEAFF.

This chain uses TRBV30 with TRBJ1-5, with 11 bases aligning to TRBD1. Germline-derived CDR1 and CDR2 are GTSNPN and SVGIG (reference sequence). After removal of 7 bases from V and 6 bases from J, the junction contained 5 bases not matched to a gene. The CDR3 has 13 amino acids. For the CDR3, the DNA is TGTGCCTTTGGACAGGGGGCTGGTCAGCCCCAGCATTTT. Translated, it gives CAFGQGAGQPQHF.

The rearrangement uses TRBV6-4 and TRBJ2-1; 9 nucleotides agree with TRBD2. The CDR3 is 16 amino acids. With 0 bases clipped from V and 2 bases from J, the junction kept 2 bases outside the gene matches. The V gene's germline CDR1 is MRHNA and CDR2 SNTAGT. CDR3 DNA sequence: TGTGCCAGCAGTGACTCGAGCGGGGGGCCCTACAATGAGCAGTTCTTC. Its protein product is CASSDSSGGPYNEQFF.

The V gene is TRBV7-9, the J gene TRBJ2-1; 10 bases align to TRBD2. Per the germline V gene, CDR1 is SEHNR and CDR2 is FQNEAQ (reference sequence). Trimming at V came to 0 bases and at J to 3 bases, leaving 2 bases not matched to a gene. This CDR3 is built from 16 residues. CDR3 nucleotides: TGTGCCAGCAGCTTAGCCCTAGCGGGAGTCTACAATGAGCAGTTCTTC. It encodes CASSLALAGVYNEQFF.

The CDR3 region is CASSQWRGSGANVLTF. The CDR3 nucleotides are TGCGCCAGCAGCCAATGGAGGGGCTCTGGGGCCAACGTCCTGACTTTC. This chain uses TRBV4-3 with TRBJ2-6; the D gene is possibly TRBD2 (6 bases). The CDR3 covers 16 residues. Germline V gene lookup returns CDR1 LGHNA and CDR2 YSLEER. V gave up 2 bases and J gave up 0 bases, with 8 bases separating them.